These 3 T cell receptor beta chains originate from one sample sequenced in a study of cytomegalovirus exposure and HLA in healthy donors. PCR primers comprised 60 Vbeta and 13 Jbeta primers. Repertoires were generated with immunoSEQ multiplex PCR, while TCRdb's copy carries only in-frame clones and drops some. The table has more than 95,000 clones, 83% seen once. Specimen: PBMCs. The receptor set was obtained from a woman between 35 and 50 years old in good health and CMV-seropositive.

CDR3 protein: CASREDTGELFF. The CDR3 nucleotides are TGTGCTTCACGGGAAGACACCGGGGAGCTGTTTTTT. V and J are TRBV7-7 and TRBJ2-2, with D perhaps matching TRBD2 (5 bases). This CDR3 spans 12 amino acids. Per the germline V gene, CDR1 is SSHAT and CDR2 is FNYEAQ (reference sequence).

The chain carries TRBV11-1 and TRBJ2-3; D may be TRBD2 (6 bases). Germline V gene data show CDR1 as SGHAT and CDR2 as FQDESV (reference sequence). Trimming stripped 6 bases from V and 4 bases from J, with 11 bases between. This CDR3 comprises 13 residues. CDR3 nucleotides: TGTGCCAGCAGTCCGACGGGGGCAGATACGCAGTATTTT. Its protein is CASSPTGADTQYF.

This clone was seen only once. V usage is TRBV5-4 and J usage is TRBJ1-1; 7 nucleotides match TRBD1. The germline V gene has CDR1 SGHNT and CDR2 YYREEE (reference sequence). The CDR3 is 12 amino acids. The trim removed 4 bases at V and 8 bases at J, leaving 5 bases unmatched. The CDR3 DNA follows: TGTGCCAGCAGCGCATACAGGGGAGAAGCTTTCTTT. It translates to CASSAYRGEAFF.